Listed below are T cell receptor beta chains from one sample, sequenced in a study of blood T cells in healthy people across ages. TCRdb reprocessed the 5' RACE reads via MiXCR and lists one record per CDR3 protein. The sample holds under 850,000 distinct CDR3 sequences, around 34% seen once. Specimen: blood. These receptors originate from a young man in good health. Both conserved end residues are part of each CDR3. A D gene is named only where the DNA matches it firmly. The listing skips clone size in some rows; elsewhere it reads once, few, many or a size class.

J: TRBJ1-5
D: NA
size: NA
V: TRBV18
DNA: TGTGCCAGCTCACCGGCGGTAGATAGCAATCAGCCCCAGCATTTT
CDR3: CASSPAVDSNQPQHF

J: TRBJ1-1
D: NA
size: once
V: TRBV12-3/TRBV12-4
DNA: TGTGCCACCCCTAGGCGGGGAAAGAACACTGAAGCTTTCTTT
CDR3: CATPRRGKNTEAFF

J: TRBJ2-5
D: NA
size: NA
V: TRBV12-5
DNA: TGTGCTAGTGGTTTGGTAGAGGTTGAGACCCAGTACTTC
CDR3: CASGLVEVETQYF

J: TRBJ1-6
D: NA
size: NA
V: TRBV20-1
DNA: TGCAGTGCTAGCGAAAATTTACAGGGCCCCTATAATTCACCCCTCCACTTT
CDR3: CSASENLQGPYNSPLHF

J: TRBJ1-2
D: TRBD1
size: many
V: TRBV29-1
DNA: TGCAGCGTCGAGAGAACAGGGGGCCATTATGGCTACACCTTC
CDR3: CSVERTGGHYGYTF

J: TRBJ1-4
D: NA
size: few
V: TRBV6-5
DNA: TGTGCCAGCAGTTACAGGGGCCCTAATGAAAAACTGTTTTTT
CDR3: CASSYRGPNEKLFF

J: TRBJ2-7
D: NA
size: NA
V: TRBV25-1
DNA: TGTGCCAGCAGTGAGGGGGCCGAGCAGTACTTC
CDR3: CASSEGAEQYF

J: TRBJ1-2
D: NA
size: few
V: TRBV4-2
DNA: TGTGCCAGCAGCCGAATTGGGGGGCTGAACTATGGCTACACCTTC
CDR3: CASSRIGGLNYGYTF

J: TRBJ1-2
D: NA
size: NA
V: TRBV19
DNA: TGTGCCAGTAGTACCCGGCAGGTTATCGTCTCTGGCTACACCTTC
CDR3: CASSTRQVIVSGYTF

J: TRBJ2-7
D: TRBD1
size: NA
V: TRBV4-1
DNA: TGCGCCAGCAGCCAAGAATACAGGGGACACGAGCAGTACTTC
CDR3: CASSQEYRGHEQYF

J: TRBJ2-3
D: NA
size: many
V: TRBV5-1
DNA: TGTGCCAGCAGCTTAGAGGCGGGTAGCACAGATACGCAGTATTTT
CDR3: CASSLEAGSTDTQYF

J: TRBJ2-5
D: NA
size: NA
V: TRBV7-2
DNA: TGTGCCAGCAGCTTAGAGGGGGGAGGTCAAGAGACCCAGTACTTC
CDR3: CASSLEGGGQETQYF

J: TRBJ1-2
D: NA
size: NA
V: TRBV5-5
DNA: TGTGCCAGCAGCTTGAACAGGTCTAACTATGGCTACACCTTC
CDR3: CASSLNRSNYGYTF

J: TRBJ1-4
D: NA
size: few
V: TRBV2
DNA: TGTGCCAGCAGTGAAGGCAGGGTTACTAATGAAAAACTGTTTTTT
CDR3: CASSEGRVTNEKLFF

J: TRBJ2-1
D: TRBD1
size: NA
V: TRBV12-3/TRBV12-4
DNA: TGTGCCAGCAGTTTCAAAGGAACCGGGACAGGGCGCAATGAGCAGTTCTTC
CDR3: CASSFKGTGTGRNEQFF

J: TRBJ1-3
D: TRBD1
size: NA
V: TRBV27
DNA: TGTGCCAGCAGTCCGGGGACAGAGACGCTCTCTGGAAACACCATATATTTT
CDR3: CASSPGTETLSGNTIYF

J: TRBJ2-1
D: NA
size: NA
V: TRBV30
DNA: TGTGCCTGGAGTGGACAGGCCCACTATTCCTACAATGAGCAGTTCTTC
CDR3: CAWSGQAHYSYNEQFF

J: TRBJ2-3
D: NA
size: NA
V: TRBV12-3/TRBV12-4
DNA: TGTGCCAGCAGTTTTGGGATTACCGCAGATACGCAGTATTTT
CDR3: CASSFGITADTQYF

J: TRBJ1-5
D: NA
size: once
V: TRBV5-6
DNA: TGTGCCAACAGCGTGGCAGGACGGCAGCCCCAGCATTTT
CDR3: CANSVAGRQPQHF

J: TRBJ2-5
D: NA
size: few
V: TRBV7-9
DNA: TGTGCCAGCAGCCCCGTGCGGAACCAAGAGACCCAGTACTTC
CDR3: CASSPVRNQETQYF

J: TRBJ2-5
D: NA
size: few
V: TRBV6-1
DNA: TGTGCCAGCAGTGAAGGACACCTCCAACAGACCCAGTACTTC
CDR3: CASSEGHLQQTQYF

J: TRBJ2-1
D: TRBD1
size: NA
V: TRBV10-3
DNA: TGTGCCATCCGCCCAGGGGGTACCTACAATGAGCAGTTCTTC
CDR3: CAIRPGGTYNEQFF

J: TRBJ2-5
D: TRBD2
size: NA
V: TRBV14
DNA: TGTGCCAGCAGCCAAGATGCACTAGCGTGGACCTACAATAAGCAGTACTTC
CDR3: CASSQDALAWTYNKQYF

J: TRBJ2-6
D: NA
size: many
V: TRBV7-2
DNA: TGCGCCAGCAGCTTGGATATCTCTGGGGCCAACGTCCTGACTTTC
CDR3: CASSLDISGANVLTF

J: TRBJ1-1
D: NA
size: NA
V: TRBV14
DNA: TGTGCCAGCAGCCAAGAACCAGCCTTGAGGATTGAAGCTTTCTTT
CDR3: CASSQEPALRIEAFF

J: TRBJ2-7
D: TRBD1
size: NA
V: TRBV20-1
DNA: TGCAGTGCTAGAGATAGTGGGACAGGGCCTTCCTACGAGCAGTACTTC
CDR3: CSARDSGTGPSYEQYF

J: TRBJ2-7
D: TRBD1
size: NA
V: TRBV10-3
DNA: TGTGCCATCAGGAGAACGATCGGACAGGGGACTTACGAGCAGTACTTC
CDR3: CAIRRTIGQGTYEQYF

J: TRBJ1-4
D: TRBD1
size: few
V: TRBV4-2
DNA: TGTGCCAGCAGCCTAGGACAGGGAGGTGTGGAAGAAAAACTGTTTTTT
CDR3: CASSLGQGGVEEKLFF

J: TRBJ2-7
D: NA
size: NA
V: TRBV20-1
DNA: TGCAGTGCTAGGCAGGGGCGCATAGTCGGCGAGCAGTACTTC
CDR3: CSARQGRIVGEQYF

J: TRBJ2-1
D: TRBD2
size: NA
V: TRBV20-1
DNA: TGCAGTGCTAGAGCGGGACTAGCGGGGATCGTACAAGAGACCCAGTTCTTC
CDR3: CSARAGLAGIVQETQFF

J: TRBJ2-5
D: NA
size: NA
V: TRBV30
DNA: TGTGCCTGGAGTGTGCCGCCCGGAGGGATACAGCAGTACTTC
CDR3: CAWSVPPGGIQQYF

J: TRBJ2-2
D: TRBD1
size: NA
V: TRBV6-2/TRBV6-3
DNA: TGTGCCAGCAGTAGGGACAGGTGGCAGAACACCGGGGAGCTGTTTTTT
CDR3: CASSRDRWQNTGELFF

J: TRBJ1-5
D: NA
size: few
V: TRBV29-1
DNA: TGCAGCGTCCGAGAGGGCAATCAGCCCCAGCATTTT
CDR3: CSVREGNQPQHF

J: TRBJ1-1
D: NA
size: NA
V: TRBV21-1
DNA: TGTGCCAGCAGCAAATTCCCGGGGAGGAACACTGAAGCTTTCTTT
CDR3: CASSKFPGRNTEAFF

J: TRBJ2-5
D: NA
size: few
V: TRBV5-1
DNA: TGCGCCAGCAGCTTGGCCGGTTTGGCAGGACAGACTCAGTACTTC
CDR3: CASSLAGLAGQTQYF

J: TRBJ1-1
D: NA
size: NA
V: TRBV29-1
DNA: TGCAGCGTCCGGACGCTTATGAACACTGAAGCTTTCTTT
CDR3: CSVRTLMNTEAFF

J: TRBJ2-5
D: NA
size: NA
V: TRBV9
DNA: TGTGCCAGCAGCCTTCCTGACAGTCAAGAGACCCAGTACTTC
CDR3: CASSLPDSQETQYF

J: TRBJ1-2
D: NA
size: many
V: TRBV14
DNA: TGTGCCAGCAGCCAAGGTAGCATTGGGGGCTACACCTTC
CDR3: CASSQGSIGGYTF

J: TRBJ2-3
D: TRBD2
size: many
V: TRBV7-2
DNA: TGTGCCAGCAGCTCTGCTAGCGGTCCGGGAGATACGCAGTATTTT
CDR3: CASSSASGPGDTQYF

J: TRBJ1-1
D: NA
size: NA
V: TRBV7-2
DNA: TGTGCCAGCAGCTCCCGGGGGGACGGATCCACTGAAGCTTTCTTT
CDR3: CASSSRGDGSTEAFF

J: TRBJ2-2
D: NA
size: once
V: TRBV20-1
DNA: TGCAGTGCTAGAGGTGGCGGAACACCCATCGGGGAGCTGTTTTTT
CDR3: CSARGGGTPIGELFF

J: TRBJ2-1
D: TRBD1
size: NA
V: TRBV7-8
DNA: TGTGCCAGCAGCTCACAGGGGGGACTCTCCTACAATGAGCAGTTCTTC
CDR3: CASSSQGGLSYNEQFF

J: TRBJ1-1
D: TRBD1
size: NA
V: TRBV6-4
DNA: TGTGCCAGCAGTTATACGGACAGGGCCATGAACACTGAAGCTTTCTTT
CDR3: CASSYTDRAMNTEAFF

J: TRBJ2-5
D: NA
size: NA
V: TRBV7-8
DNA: TGTGCCAGCAGCGACAACAGGCAAGAGACCCAGTACTTC
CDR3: CASSDNRQETQYF

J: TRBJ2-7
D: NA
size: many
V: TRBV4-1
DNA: TGCGCCAGCAGCCAAGAAAGGGCAGCAGAAGGTTACGAGCAGTACTTC
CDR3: CASSQERAAEGYEQYF

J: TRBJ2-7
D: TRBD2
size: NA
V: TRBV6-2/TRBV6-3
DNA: TGTGCCAGCAGTTACGCTAGCGGGGGAGGCAATGAGCAGTACTTC
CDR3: CASSYASGGGNEQYF

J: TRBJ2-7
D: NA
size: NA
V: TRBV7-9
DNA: TGTGCCAGCAGCTCGGACCAGAGCCATGAGCAGTACTTC
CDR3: CASSSDQSHEQYF

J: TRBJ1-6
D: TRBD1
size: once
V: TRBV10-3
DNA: TGTGCCATCAGTGAGTCACGACAGGGGGCGCCACCCCTCCACTTT
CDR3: CAISESRQGAPPLHF

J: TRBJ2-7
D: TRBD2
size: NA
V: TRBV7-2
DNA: TGTGCCAGCAGCTTAACCCCTAGCGGGGGGGGTTACAATGAGCAGTACTTC
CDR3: CASSLTPSGGGYNEQYF